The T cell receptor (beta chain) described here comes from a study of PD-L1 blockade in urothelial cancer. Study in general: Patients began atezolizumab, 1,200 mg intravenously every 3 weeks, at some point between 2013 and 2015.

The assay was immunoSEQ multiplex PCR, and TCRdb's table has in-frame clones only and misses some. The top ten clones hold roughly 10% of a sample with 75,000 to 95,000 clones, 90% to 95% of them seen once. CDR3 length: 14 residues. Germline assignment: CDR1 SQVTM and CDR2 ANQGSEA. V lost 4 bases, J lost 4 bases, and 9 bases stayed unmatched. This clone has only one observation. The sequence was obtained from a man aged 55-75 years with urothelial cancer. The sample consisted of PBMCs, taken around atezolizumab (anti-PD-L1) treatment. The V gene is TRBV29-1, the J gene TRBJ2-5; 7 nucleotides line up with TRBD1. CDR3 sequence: CSVGRGQKGETQYF. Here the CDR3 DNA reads TGCAGCGTTGGCCGGGGACAGAAGGGAGAGACCCAGTACTTC.